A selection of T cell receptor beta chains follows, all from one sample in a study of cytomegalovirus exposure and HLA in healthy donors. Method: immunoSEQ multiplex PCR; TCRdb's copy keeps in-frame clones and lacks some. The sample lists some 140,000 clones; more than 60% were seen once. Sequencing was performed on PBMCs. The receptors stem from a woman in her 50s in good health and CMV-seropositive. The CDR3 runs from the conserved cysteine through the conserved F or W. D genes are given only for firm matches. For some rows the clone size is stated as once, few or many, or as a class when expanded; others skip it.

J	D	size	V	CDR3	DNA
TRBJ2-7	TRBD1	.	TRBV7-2	CASSTRGQNEQYF	TGTGCCAGCAGCACCAGGGGGCAGAACGAGCAGTACTTC
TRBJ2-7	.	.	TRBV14	CASSQNTNRVHEQYF	TGTGCCAGCAGCCAAAATACTAACAGGGTCCACGAGCAGTACTTC
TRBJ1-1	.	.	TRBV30	CAWSQGWTEAFF	TGTGCCTGGAGCCAGGGTTGGACTGAAGCTTTCTTT
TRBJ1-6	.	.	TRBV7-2	CASSPQGPFYNSPLHF	TGTGCCAGCAGCCCACAGGGTCCCTTTTATAATTCACCCCTCCACTTT
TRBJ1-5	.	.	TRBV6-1	CASSNDWNQPQHF	TGTGCCAGCAGTAACGACTGGAATCAGCCCCAGCATTTT
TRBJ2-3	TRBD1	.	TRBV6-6	CASRRDRGNTQYF	TGTGCCAGCAGACGGGACAGGGGAAATACGCAGTATTTT
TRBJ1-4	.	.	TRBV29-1	CSVEVSSATNEKLFF	TGCAGCGTTGAAGTGTCGAGTGCAACTAATGAAAAACTGTTTTTT
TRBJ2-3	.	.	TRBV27	CASSGFREPDTQYF	TGTGCCAGCAGTGGATTCAGGGAACCAGATACGCAGTATTTT
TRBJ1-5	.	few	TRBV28	CASSLGSHSNQPQHF	TGTGCCAGCAGTCTGGGGAGTCATAGCAATCAGCCCCAGCATTTT
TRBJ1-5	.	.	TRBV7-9	CASSLGQASNQPQHF	TGTGCCAGCAGCTTAGGTCAAGCCAGCAATCAGCCCCAGCATTTT
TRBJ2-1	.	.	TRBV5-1	CASSLAYSNNEQFF	TGCGCCAGCAGCTTGGCGTACAGTAACAATGAGCAGTTCTTC
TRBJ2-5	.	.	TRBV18	CASSRDFQETQYF	TGTGCCAGCTCACGGGACTTCCAAGAGACCCAGTACTTC
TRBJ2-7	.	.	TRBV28	CASSLTSTYEQYF	TGTGCCAGCAGCCTGACTAGTACCTACGAGCAGTACTTC
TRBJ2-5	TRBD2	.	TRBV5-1	CASSLTLAGGETQYF	TGCGCCAGCAGCTTGACTCTAGCGGGGGGGGAGACCCAGTACTTC
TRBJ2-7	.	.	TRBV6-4	CASSSSNRYEQYF	TGTGCCAGCAGTAGCTCTAACCGTTACGAGCAGTACTTC
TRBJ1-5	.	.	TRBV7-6	CASSSDGGLSNQPQHF	TGTGCCAGCAGCTCGGACGGCGGACTTAGCAATCAGCCCCAGCATTTT
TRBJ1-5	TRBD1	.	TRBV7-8	CASSLSPGGSGQPQHF	TGTGCCAGCAGCCTGAGCCCAGGGGGCTCGGGTCAGCCCCAGCATTTT
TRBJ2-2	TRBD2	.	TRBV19	CASRGTSGAGELFF	TGTGCCAGTAGGGGGACTAGCGGGGCCGGGGAGCTGTTTTTT
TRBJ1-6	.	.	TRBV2	CASSLAQPGGPLHF	TGTGCCAGCAGCTTAGCCCAACCCGGAGGACCCCTCCACTTT
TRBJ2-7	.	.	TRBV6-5	CASHGGDWRPYEQYF	TGTGCCAGCCATGGCGGTGACTGGCGCCCTTACGAGCAGTACTTC
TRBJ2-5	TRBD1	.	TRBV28	CASRTAGTGLPGAQYF	TGTGCCAGCAGAACAGCCGGGACAGGGCTCCCCGGGGCCCAGTACTTC
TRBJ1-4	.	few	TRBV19	CASSRKKGAANEKLFF	TGTGCCAGTAGCCGCAAGAAAGGGGCTGCTAATGAAAAACTGTTTTTT